This T cell receptor (beta chain) was captured in a study of beta chain features in type 1 diabetes. Study as a whole: There was similarity between patients and healthy donors in age, gender and cell yields.

Sequencing targeted expressed TCRB transcripts, as all isolated RNA had been reverse transcribed. Method: immunoSEQ multiplex PCR; TCRdb's copy keeps in-frame clones and lacks some. The repertoire consists of a few hundred thousand clones, with over 9.5% occurring once and the leading ten covering around 0.0099%. Germline-derived CDR1 and CDR2 are MGHDK and SYGVNS. The CDR3 spans 15 residues. V trimming: 3 bases; J trimming: 1 base; junction bases outside the gene matches: 6. Study observations and caveats: Researchers report that Type 1 diabetes patients had moderately but significantly shorter TCRB CDR3s across all four CD4+ subsets.

In its sample, this clone was seen a few times. The antigen remains unidentified. The sequencing sample was made of naive CD4+ T cells from blood. The clonotype originates from a woman aged 18-30 years with type 1 diabetes. The J gene is TRBJ2-7, the V gene TRBV25-1, with 7 bases identical to TRBD1. The CDR3 protein is CASSDTGAYSYEQYF. CDR3 nucleotide sequence: TGTGCCAGCAGTGATACAGGGGCCTATTCCTACGAGCAGTACTTC.